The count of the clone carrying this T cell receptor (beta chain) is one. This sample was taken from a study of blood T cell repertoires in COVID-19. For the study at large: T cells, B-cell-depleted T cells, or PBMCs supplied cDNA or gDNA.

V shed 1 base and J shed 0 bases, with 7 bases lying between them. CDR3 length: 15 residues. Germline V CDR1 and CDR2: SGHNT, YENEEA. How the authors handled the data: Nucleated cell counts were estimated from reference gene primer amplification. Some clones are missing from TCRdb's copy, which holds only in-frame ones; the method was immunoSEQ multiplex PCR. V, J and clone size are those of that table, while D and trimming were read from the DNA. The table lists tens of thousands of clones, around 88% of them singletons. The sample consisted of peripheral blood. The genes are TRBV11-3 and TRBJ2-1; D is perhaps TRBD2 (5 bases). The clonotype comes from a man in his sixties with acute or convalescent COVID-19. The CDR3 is CASSLGGSSYNEQFF. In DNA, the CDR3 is TGTGCCAGCAGCTTAGGAGGGAGCTCCTACAATGAGCAGTTCTTC.